This T cell receptor (beta chain) was captured in a study of T cell repertoires in cytomegalovirus infection. In TCRdb, the reads were re-called with MiXCR into one record per CDR3 protein. The data contain roughly 760,000 distinct CDR3 sequences, less than 40% of them seen just once; the ten biggest clones take up around 2.8%. Trimming shortened V by 5 bases and J by 5 bases, and 15 bases separated the two germline ends. Germline CDR1 is SGHTA and CDR2 is FQGNSA. The CDR3 is made up of 14 amino acids. This clonotype was detected only a few times. The genes are TRBV7-2 and TRBJ2-5, with D perhaps matching TRBD1 (5 bases). Sequenced sample: PBMCs. The sequence derives from a human donor in good health (CMV status not recorded). Some clones in this sample may be carry-over from other donors' samples. The CDR3 DNA reads as TGTGCCAGCAGCGAACCTAGGACATCGGAGACCCAGTACTTC. Encoded protein: CASSEPRTSETQYF. Based on the CDR3 plus reference TRBV7-2 and TRBJ2-5, the full variable domain is GAGVSQSPSNKVTEKGKDVELRCDPISGHTALYWYRQSLGQGLEFLIYFQGNSAPDKSGLPSDRFSAERTGGSVSTLTIQRTQQEDSAVYLCASSEPRTSETQYFGPGTRLLVL.